This TCR beta chain is drawn from a study of CD8 T cells in ankylosing spondylitis (dated by TCRdb to the late 2010s). Broadly, across the study: The study set out to find disease-linked TCR variants by profiling T cell receptor beta repertoires in ankylosing spondylitis patients and healthy donors. The full study cohort was made up of about 25 ankylosing spondylitis patients and some 100 healthy donors. Peripheral blood was sampled, and synovial fluid was additionally collected from ankylosing spondylitis patients. Beyond this particular receptor, the publication reports: The disease-linked clones were reported to be significantly enriched in matched synovial fluid samples from ankylosing spondylitis patients. Blood from ankylosing spondylitis patients appeared to be characterized by a TCR beta motif composed of 7 to 9 highly homologous amino acid variants. Some TCR beta motif variants had previously been reported in synovial fluid and blood of reactive arthritis patients, which suggested common disease-initiation mechanisms. The disease-linked clones showed a CD8+ phenotype and occurred at relatively low frequencies in peripheral blood.

A few counts support this clonotype. There is no known antigen for this receptor. Nothing much larger sits one base from this clone, and base qualities are not available. The CDR3 measures 15 amino acids from cysteine to phenylalanine. Solely the CDR3 DNA is kept, with 45 bases framed from the first base. V ends up 4 bases short and J 8 bases short, with an unmatched junction base count of 6. The germline V gene encodes CDR1 SGHRS and CDR2 YFSETQ. Sequencing used an Illumina HiSeq 2500. Quantitative 5'-RACE with molecular barcodes was the method used to prepare the TCR beta libraries. Per the source publication's procedure: A new computational method, built on a probabilistic model of VDJ rearrangement, was used to identify disease-linked TCR variants. TCRdb itself trimmed the public reads at Q25 with fastp, ran MiXCR and retained productive beta chains. Each record represents a unique CDR3 protein, reported with the most common genes and DNA among its rows. The V and J calls and clone size come from TCRdb's table, not from the authors' own analysis. This sample holds hundreds of thousands of distinct CDR3 sequences; roughly 26% were observed only once. About 0.89% of the sample comes from the top ten.

The chain is made from TRBV5-1 and TRBJ2-1, with 13 bases in between that match TRBD2. The sample consisted of blood, either unsorted or a sorted T cell fraction (not recorded which). The receptor was isolated from a male donor with ankylosing spondylitis. The DNA is as follows: TGCGCCAGCAGCCCAGGACTAGCGGGAGTCCATGAGCAGTTCTTC. This yields the protein CASSPGLAGVHEQFF.